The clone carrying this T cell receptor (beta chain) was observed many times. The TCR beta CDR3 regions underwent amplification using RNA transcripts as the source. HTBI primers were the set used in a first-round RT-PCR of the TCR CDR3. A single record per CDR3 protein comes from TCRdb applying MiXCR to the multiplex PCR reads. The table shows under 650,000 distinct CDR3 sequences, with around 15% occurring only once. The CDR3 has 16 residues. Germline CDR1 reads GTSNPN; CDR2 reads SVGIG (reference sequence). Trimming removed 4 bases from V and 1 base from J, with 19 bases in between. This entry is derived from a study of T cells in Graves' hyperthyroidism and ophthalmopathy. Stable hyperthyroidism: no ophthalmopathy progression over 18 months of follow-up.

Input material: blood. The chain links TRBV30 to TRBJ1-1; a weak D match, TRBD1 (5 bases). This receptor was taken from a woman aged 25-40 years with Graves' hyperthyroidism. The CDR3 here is CAWNKGRGLGNTEAFF. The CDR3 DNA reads TGTGCCTGGAATAAAGGTAGGGGCCTAGGGAACACTGAAGCTTTCTTT.